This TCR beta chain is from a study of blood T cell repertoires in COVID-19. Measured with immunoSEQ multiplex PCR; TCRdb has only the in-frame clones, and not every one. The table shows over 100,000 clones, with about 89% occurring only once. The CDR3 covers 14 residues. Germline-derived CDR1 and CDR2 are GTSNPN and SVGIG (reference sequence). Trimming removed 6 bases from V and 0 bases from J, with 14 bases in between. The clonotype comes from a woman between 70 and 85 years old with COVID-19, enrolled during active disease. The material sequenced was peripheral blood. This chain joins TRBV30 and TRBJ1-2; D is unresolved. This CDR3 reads CACRGSAANYGYTF. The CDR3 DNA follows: TGTGCCTGCAGAGGGTCGGCAGCTAACTATGGCTACACCTTC.